This T cell receptor beta chain stems from a study of T cell changes during pregnancy in multiple sclerosis. The J segment lost 3 bases and the V segment lost 0 bases, leaving 7 bases of the junction unmatched. The length of the CDR3 is 17 residues. Germline V gives CDR1 MGHRA, CDR2 YSYEKL. TCRdb keeps only in-frame clones here, not all; method: immunoSEQ multiplex PCR. The data hold tens of thousands of clones, with around 93% observed a single time. This clonotype was obtained from a female donor with multiple sclerosis, enrolled in a pregnancy study. V usage is TRBV4-1 and J usage is TRBJ2-7, with 11 nucleotides matching TRBD2. The input for sequencing was CD4+ T cells from peripheral blood mononuclear cells, taken before pregnancy. The CDR3 nucleotides read TGCGCCAGCAGCCAAGATCTCGGGACTAGCGGCCACTACGAGCAGTACTTC. Protein product: CASSQDLGTSGHYEQYF.